This T cell receptor beta chain was recovered during a study of CD8 T cells in ankylosing spondylitis. Findings and caveats of the study: Within ankylosing spondylitis blood, a TCR beta motif made up of eight or nine highly homologous variants appeared to be characteristic. Disease-associated clones were reportedly significantly overrepresented in matched ankylosing spondylitis synovial fluid. CD8+ by phenotype, disease-linked clones were relatively rare in peripheral blood. Prior work had noted some motif variants in reactive arthritis blood and synovial fluid.

Germline V gene sequence: CDR1 MGHRA, CDR2 YSYEKL. The CDR3 runs to 18 residues. With 5 bases clipped from V and 3 bases from J, the junction kept 11 bases outside the gene matches. This clonotype was recorded once. Antigen: not known. Generation of TCR beta libraries employed quantitative 5'-RACE incorporating molecular barcodes. One entry per CDR3 protein results from TCRdb running MiXCR on the 5' RACE reads. The sample yields a few hundred thousand distinct CDR3 sequences, 15% to 20% seen once. This chain connects TRBV4-1 to TRBJ2-1; 12 bases line up with TRBD1. This receptor was identified in a male donor with ankylosing spondylitis. What was sequenced was blood, either unsorted or a sorted T cell fraction (not recorded which). CDR3 bases: TGCGCCAGCAGCATCGGGACAGGGGGCAGGAGCGGCTACAATGAGCAGTTCTTC. This codes for CASSIGTGGRSGYNEQFF.